One sample yielded the 20 T cell receptor beta chains listed below, sequenced in a study of T cell responses to AZD1222 COVID-19 vaccine. Only in-frame clones appear in the TCRdb table, and some are missing; sequencing was by immunoSEQ multiplex PCR. The sample has around 110,000 clones, approximately 86% seen once; the top ten hold approximately 9.6%. The sample was peripheral blood, taken on day 0 of AZD1222 vaccination. These receptors all come from an adult in good health.

J is TRBJ2-6 and V is TRBV7-2; 7 nucleotides align to TRBD1. V was clipped by 1 base and J by 3 bases; unmatched bases: 9. CDR1 and CDR2 (germline): SGHTA, FQGNSA. The length of the CDR3 is 18 residues. The CDR3, as DNA: TGTGCCAGCAGCTTAGAACAACAGGGGTCGGGTGGGGCCAACGTCCTGACTTTC. It yields the protein CASSLEQQGSGGANVLTF.

V usage is TRBV6-5 and J usage is TRBJ2-1; D gene uncertain. V lost 0 bases and J lost 1, with 10 bases in between. Germline CDR1 and CDR2: MNHEY and SVGAGI. CDR3 length equals 16 residues. CDR3 sequence: CASSYSVLGSYNEQFF. CDR3 nucleotides: TGTGCCAGCAGTTACTCGGTGTTGGGGTCCTACAATGAGCAGTTCTTC.

The gene calls are TRBV28 and TRBJ2-1, with 7 bases aligning to TRBD1. The CDR3 covers 15 residues. J lost 7 bases, V lost 7 bases, and 13 bases had no gene match. Germline-derived CDR1 and CDR2 are MDHEN and SYDVKM. CDR3 nucleotide sequence: TGTGCCAGCATCGCTCAAGGGGGCGCAAAGAATGAGCAGTTCTTC. It encodes CASIAQGGAKNEQFF. Based on the CDR3 plus reference TRBV28 and TRBJ2-1, the full variable domain is DVKVTQSSRYLVKRTGEKVFLECVQDMDHENMFWYRQDPGLGLRLIYFSYDVKMKEKGDIPEGYSVSREKKERFSLILESASTNQTSMYLCASIAQGGAKNEQFFGPGTRLTVL.

The genes are TRBV6-6 and TRBJ2-7; TRBD2 aligns across 9 bases. Germline trimming cut 2 bases from V and 0 bases from J; bases unmatched to any gene: 2. The CDR3 extends over 15 amino acids. Germline CDR1 is MNHNY and CDR2 is SVGAGI (reference sequence). The CDR3 reads CASSYQAGGSYEQYF. As DNA, the CDR3 is TGTGCCAGCAGTTACCAAGCGGGAGGCTCCTACGAGCAGTACTTC.

The chain carries TRBV24-1 and TRBJ1-2; TRBD1 agrees at 9 bases. Germline loops: CDR1 KGHDR, CDR2 SFDVKD. V lost 4 bases to trimming and J lost 8 bases; unmatched junction nucleotides: 7. This CDR3 has 14 amino acids. The DNA for the CDR3 is TGTGCCACCAGTGACCTTACAGGGGGCGAAGGCTACACCTTC. It translates to CATSDLTGGEGYTF.

This chain uses TRBV6-5 with TRBJ1-6; no clear D. Germline assignment: CDR1 MNHEY and CDR2 SVGAGI. V dropped 0 bases and J dropped 6 bases, with 9 bases sitting between them. This CDR3 is built from 15 residues. CDR3 sequence reads: CASSYSIYSNSPLHF. CDR3 bases: TGTGCCAGCAGTTACTCGATCTATTCTAATTCACCCCTCCACTTT.

This clone was recorded a few times. The V call is TRBV7-8, the J call TRBJ1-5, with 8 positions matching TRBD1. The germline CDR1 and CDR2 sequences are SGHVS and FQNEAQ. Trimming took 2 bases from V and 7 from J; bases not matched to a gene: 4. The CDR3 consists of 14 residues. For the CDR3, the DNA is TGTGCCAGCAGCTTATTGACAGGGGAACAGCCCCAGCATTTT. As protein: CASSLLTGEQPQHF.

CDR3 DNA sequence: TGTGCCAGCAGCGGGACTAGCGGGGTAAGCACAGATACGCAGTATTTT. This sequence encodes CASSGTSGVSTDTQYF. The chain is built from TRBV9 and TRBJ2-3, with 12 bases matching TRBD2. The V and J ends lost 3 bases and 0 bases, in that order; junction bases with no gene match: 2. The CDR3 sequence is 16 residues long. Germline V CDR1 and CDR2: SGDLS, YYNGEE.

The gene calls are TRBV9 and TRBJ2-3; 10 bases fit TRBD1. The CDR3 has 15 amino acids. The V and J ends lost 3 bases and 5 bases, in that order; junction bases with no gene match: 6. Germline CDR1 and CDR2: SGDLS and YYNGEE. CDR3 loop: CASSEVGTGVDTQYF. CDR3 sequence (DNA): TGTGCCAGCAGCGAAGTAGGGACAGGGGTAGATACGCAGTATTTT. Drawing the rest from reference TRBV9 and TRBJ2-3, the complete variable domain is DSGVTQTPKHLITATGQRVTLRCSPRSGDLSVYWYQQSLDQGLQFLIQYYNGEERAKGNILERFSAQQFPDLHSELNLSSLELGDSALYFCASSEVGTGVDTQYFGPGTRLTVL.

The genes are TRBV6-2 or TRBV6-3 and TRBJ2-1; 9 bases are a match to TRBD2. With V trimmed by 5 bases and J by 9 bases, 5 bases remained unmatched. This CDR3 is built from 13 residues. Germline V gives CDR1 MNHEY, CDR2 SVGEGT. The CDR3 region is CASSNSGSGEQFF. Here the CDR3 DNA reads TGTGCCAGCAGTAATAGCGGGAGCGGTGAGCAGTTCTTC.

V and J are TRBV7-2 and TRBJ1-3; 7 bases match TRBD1. Trimming took 6 bases from V and 1 from J; bases not matched to a gene: 3. Germline values: CDR1 SGHTA, CDR2 FQGNSA. The CDR3 spans 14 residues. Here the CDR3 DNA reads TGTGCCAGCAGACAGGGGTCTTCTGGAAACACCATATATTTT. Its translation is CASRQGSSGNTIYF.

V usage is TRBV4-1 and J usage is TRBJ2-1; the match to TRBD2 covers 10 bases. V shed 3 bases, J shed 4 bases, and the junction held 3 bases outside the gene matches. The CDR3 has 15 residues. Germline V CDR1 and CDR2: MGHRA, YSYEKL. CDR3 protein: CASSQVSGGYNEQFF. CDR3 nucleotide sequence: TGCGCCAGCAGCCAGGTTAGCGGGGGGTACAATGAGCAGTTCTTC.

There are a few counts of this clone. V is TRBV19 and J is TRBJ2-5; the D call may be TRBD1 or TRBD2 (5 bases each). CDR1 is LNHDA and CDR2 is SQIVND in the germline V gene (reference sequence). The CDR3 consists of 13 residues. Between the trimmed V and J ends, which lost 6 bases and 4 bases, there was a span of 12 bases. The CDR3 reads CASSPPGRETQYF. The CDR3, as DNA: TGTGCCAGTAGCCCCCCGGGGCGAGAGACCCAGTACTTC.

The V and J genes are TRBV7-9 and TRBJ1-2; maybe TRBD1 (6 bases). Germline V CDR1 and CDR2: SEHNR, FQNEAQ (reference sequence). V lost 7 bases and J 6 bases, leaving 21 bases between the germline ends. This CDR3 comprises 15 residues. In DNA, the CDR3 is TGTGCCAGCACCTCACGATACGGGGGCGATCATGGCTACACCTTC. It encodes CASTSRYGGDHGYTF.

The genes are TRBV18 and TRBJ2-2, with 9 bases matching TRBD1. Germline V gene lookup returns CDR1 KGHSH and CDR2 LQKENI. V dropped 1 base and J dropped 3; count of bases not matched to a gene: 0. This CDR3 has 15 amino acids. This CDR3 reads CASSPRQGDTGELFF. As DNA, the CDR3 is TGTGCCAGCTCACCACGACAGGGGGACACCGGGGAGCTGTTTTTT. The whole variable domain, remainder taken from reference TRBV18 and TRBJ2-2, is NAGVMQNPRHLVRRRGQEARLRCSPMKGHSHVYWYRQLPEEGLKFMVYLQKENIIDESGMPKERFSAEFPKEGPSILRIQQVVRGDSAAYFCASSPRQGDTGELFFGEGSRLTVL.

The chain uses TRBV7-9 and TRBJ2-3; D is tentatively TRBD1 or TRBD2 (5 bases each). V was shortened by 8 bases and J by 2 bases, with 14 bases between the two germline ends. The V gene's germline CDR1 is SEHNR and CDR2 FQNEAQ (reference sequence). CDR3 length: 14 amino acids. The CDR3, as DNA: TGTGCCAGCGGATCCTTGGGACCCACAGATACGCAGTATTTT. Its translation: CASGSLGPTDTQYF.

This clone was detected only once. This rearrangement joins TRBV7-2 to TRBJ2-4; TRBD1 is a possible D gene (5 bases). This CDR3 comprises 16 residues. Germline V gene data show CDR1 as SGHTA and CDR2 as FQGNSA. V lost 2 bases, J lost 0 bases, and 11 bases lay in between. CDR3 bases: TGTGCCAGCAGCTTAAGGGGCGGCCTAGCCAAAAACATTCAGTACTTC. Residues: CASSLRGGLAKNIQYF.

The genes are TRBV12-3 or TRBV12-4 and TRBJ2-2, with D uncertain. Trimming shortened V by 6 bases and J by 5 bases, and 10 bases separated the two germline ends. CDR3 length: 13 residues. The DNA for the CDR3 is TGTGCCAGCAGCCTTACCGAGACCGGGGAGCTGTTTTTT. It encodes CASSLTETGELFF.

The chain recombines TRBV25-1 with TRBJ1-1; 10 bases map to TRBD1. The CDR3 spans 17 residues. The junction had 12 bases not matched to a gene; V was cut back by 4 bases and J by 4 bases. The germline V gene has CDR1 MGHDK and CDR2 SYGVNS. The CDR3 nucleotides are TGTGCCAGCAGTGGCCGGGACAGGGGTTTTTGGGGCACTGAAGCTTTCTTT. It yields the protein CASSGRDRGFWGTEAFF. Drawing the rest from reference TRBV25-1 and TRBJ1-1, the complete variable domain is EADIYQTPRYLVIGTGKKITLECSQTMGHDKMYWYQQDPGMELHLIHYSYGVNSTEKGDLSSESTVSRIRTEHFPLTLESARPSHTSQYLCASSGRDRGFWGTEAFFGQGTRLTVV.

The chain links TRBV6-5 to TRBJ1-2, with D possibly being TRBD1 (5 bases). V was clipped by 0 bases and J by 6 bases, with 17 bases between them. CDR1 MNHEY and CDR2 SVGAGI come from the germline V gene. CDR3 length: 16 residues. The CDR3 protein is CASSYSIVPGKDGYTF. In nucleotides, the CDR3 is TGTGCCAGCAGTTACTCGATAGTACCAGGGAAGGATGGCTACACCTTC.